This T cell receptor (beta chain) emerged from a study of blood T cell repertoires in COVID-19. As handled by the study authors: The authors estimated nucleated cell counts from reference gene primer amplification. Data came from immunoSEQ multiplex PCR; TCRdb stores just in-frame clones and leaves some out. Clone size and the V and J calls come from that table; the DNA yielded D and trimming. This sample has 200,000 or so clones, with 80% found just once. The germline V gene encodes CDR1 MNHNY and CDR2 SVGAGI (reference sequence). The CDR3 runs 15 residues. V gave up 2 bases and J gave up 0 bases, with 10 bases separating them.

The receptor was isolated from a human donor in a cohort sampled during active COVID-19. Sequenced: peripheral blood. This chain joins TRBV6-6 and TRBJ2-5, with D tentatively TRBD2 (6 bases). In nucleotides, the CDR3 is TGTGCCAGCAGTTACGCGGGGATTAACCAAGAGACCCAGTACTTC. Translating gives CASSYAGINQETQYF.